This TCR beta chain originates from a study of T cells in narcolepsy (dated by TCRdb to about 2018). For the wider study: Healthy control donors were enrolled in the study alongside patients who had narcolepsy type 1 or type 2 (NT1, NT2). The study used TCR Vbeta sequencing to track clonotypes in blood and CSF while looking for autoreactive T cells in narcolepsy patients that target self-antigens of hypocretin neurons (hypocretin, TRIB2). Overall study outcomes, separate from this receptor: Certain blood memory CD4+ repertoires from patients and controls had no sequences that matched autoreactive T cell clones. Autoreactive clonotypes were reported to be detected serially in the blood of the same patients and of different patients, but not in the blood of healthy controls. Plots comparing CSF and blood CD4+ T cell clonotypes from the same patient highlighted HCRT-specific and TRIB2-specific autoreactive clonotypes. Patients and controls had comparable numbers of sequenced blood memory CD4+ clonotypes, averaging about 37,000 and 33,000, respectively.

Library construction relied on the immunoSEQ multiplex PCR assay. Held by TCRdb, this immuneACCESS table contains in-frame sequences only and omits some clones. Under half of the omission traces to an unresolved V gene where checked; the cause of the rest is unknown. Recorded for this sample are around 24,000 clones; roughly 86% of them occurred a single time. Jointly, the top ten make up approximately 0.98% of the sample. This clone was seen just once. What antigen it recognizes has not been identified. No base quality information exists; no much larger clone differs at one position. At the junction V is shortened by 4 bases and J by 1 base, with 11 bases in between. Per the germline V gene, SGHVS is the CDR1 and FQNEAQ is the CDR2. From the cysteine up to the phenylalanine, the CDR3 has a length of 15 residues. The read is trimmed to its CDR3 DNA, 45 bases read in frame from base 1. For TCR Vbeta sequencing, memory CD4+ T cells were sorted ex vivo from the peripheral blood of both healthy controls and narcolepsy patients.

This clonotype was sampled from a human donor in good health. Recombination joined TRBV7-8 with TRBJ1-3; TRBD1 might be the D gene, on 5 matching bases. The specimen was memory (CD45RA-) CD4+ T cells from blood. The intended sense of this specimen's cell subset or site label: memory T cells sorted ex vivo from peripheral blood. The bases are TGTGCCAGCAGCTCCAGGGTCTATTCTGGAAACACCATATATTTT. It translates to CASSSRVYSGNTIYF.